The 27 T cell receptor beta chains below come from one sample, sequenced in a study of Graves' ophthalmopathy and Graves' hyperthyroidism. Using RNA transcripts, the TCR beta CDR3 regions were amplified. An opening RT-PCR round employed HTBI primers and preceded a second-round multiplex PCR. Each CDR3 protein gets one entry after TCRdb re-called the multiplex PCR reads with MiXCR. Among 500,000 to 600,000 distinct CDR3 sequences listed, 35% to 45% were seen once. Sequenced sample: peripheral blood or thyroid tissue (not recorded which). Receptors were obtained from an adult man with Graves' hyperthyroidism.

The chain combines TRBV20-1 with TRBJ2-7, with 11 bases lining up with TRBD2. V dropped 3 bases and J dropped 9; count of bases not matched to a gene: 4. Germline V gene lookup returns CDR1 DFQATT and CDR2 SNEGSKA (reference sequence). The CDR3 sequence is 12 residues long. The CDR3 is CSARASGRWQYF. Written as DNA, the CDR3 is TGCAGTGCTAGGGCTAGCGGGAGGTGGCAGTACTTC.

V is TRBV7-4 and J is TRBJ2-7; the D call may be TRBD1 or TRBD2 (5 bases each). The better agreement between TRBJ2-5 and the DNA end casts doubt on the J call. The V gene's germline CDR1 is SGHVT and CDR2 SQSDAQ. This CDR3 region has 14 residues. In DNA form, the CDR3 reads TGTGCCAGCACCCTGGGACGGATCCAAGAGACCCAGTACTTC. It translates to CASTLGRIQETQYF.

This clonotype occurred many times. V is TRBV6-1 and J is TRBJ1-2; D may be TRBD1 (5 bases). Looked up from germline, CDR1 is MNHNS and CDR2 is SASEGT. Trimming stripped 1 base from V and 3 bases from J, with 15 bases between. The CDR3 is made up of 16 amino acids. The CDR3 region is CASSEDQGWEDYGYTF. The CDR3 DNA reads TGTGCCAGCAGTGAAGACCAGGGCTGGGAGGACTATGGCTACACCTTC.

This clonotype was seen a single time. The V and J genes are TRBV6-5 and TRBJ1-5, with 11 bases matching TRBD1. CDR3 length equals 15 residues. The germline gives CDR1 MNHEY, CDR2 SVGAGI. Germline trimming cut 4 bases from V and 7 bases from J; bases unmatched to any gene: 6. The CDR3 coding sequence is TGTGCCAGCAGTTTAAGGACAGGGGGCTGGCAGCCCCAGCATTTT. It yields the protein CASSLRTGGWQPQHF.

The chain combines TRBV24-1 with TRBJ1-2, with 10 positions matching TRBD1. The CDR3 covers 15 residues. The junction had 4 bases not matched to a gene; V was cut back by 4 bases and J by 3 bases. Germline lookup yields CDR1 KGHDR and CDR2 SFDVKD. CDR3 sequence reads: CATSDPGQGYYGYTF. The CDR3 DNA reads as TGTGCCACCAGTGACCCGGGACAGGGGTACTATGGCTACACCTTC.

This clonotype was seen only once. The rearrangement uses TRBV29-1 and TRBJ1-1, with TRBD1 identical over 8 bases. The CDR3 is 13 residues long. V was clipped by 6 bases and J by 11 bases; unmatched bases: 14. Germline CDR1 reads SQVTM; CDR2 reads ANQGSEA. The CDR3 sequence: CSVNTQGAGRAFF. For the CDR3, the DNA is TGCAGCGTAAATACCCAGGGGGCTGGTAGGGCTTTCTTT.

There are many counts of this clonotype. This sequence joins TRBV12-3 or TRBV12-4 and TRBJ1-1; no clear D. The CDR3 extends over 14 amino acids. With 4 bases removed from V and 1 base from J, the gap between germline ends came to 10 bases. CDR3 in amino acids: CASSSLTGNTEAFF. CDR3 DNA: TGTGCCAGCAGTTCCCTGACGGGGAACACTGAAGCTTTCTTT.

CDR3 DNA sequence: TGTGCCAGCAGTTTAGAGGGGGACAGCTACTACGAGCAGTACTTC. Protein: CASSLEGDSYYEQYF. The chain recombines TRBV28 with TRBJ2-7, with 7 bases aligning to TRBD1. The germline CDR1 and CDR2 sequences are MDHEN and SYDVKM. V lost 2 bases and J lost 3; bases outside the gene matches: 7. The CDR3 has 15 residues. Together with reference TRBV28 and TRBJ2-7, the CDR3 gives the full variable domain: DVKVTQSSRYLVKRTGEKVFLECVQDMDHENMFWYRQDPGLGLRLIYFSYDVKMKEKGDIPEGYSVSREKKERFSLILESASTNQTSMYLCASSLEGDSYYEQYFGPGTRLTVT.

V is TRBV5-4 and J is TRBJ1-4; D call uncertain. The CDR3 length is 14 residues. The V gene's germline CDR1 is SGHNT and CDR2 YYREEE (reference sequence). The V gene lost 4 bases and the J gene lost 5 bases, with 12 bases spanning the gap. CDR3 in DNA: TGTGCCAGCAGCGCCGGATTCGGCAATGAAAAACTGTTTTTT. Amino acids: CASSAGFGNEKLFF. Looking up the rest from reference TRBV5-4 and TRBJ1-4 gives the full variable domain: ETGVTQSPTHLIKTRGQQVTLRCSSQSGHNTVSWYQQALGQGPQFIFQYYREEENGRGNFPPRFSGLQFPNYSSELNVNALELDDSALYLCASSAGFGNEKLFFGSGTQLSVL.

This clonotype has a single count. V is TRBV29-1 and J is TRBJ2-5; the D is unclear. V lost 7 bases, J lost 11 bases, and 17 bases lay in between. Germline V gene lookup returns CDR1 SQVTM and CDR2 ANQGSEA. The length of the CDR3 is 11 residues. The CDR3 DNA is TGCAGCGCGTCGGGCCTCGGAGAGCAGTACTTC. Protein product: CSASGLGEQYF.

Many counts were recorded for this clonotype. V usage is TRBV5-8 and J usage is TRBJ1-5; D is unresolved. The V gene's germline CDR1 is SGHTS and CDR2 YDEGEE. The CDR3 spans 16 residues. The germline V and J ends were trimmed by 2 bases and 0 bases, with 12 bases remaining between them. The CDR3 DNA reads TGTGCCAGCAGCTTATACGTAAGGAGTAGCAATCAGCCCCAGCATTTT. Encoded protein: CASSLYVRSSNQPQHF.

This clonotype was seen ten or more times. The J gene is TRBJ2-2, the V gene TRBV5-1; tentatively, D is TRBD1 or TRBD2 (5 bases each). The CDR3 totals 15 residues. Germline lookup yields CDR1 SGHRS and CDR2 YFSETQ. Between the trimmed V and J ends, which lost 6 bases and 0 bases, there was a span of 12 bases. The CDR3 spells CASTMGPSNTGELFF. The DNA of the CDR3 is TGCGCCAGCACTATGGGACCCTCGAACACCGGGGAGCTGTTTTTT.

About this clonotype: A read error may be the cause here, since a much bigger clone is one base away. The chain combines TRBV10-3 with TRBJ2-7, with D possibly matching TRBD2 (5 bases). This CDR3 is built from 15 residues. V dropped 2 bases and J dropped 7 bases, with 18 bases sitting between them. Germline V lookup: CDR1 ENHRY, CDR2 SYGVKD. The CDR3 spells CAISEVGSRSNEQYF. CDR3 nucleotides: TGTGCCATCAGTGAGGTGGGGAGTAGGAGCAATGAGCAGTACTTC.

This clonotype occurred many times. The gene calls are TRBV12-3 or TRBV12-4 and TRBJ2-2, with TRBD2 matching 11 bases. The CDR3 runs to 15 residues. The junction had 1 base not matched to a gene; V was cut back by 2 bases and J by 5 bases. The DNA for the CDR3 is TGTGCCAGCAGTTTACTAGCGGGAGGTACCGGGGAGCTGTTTTTT. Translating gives CASSLLAGGTGELFF.

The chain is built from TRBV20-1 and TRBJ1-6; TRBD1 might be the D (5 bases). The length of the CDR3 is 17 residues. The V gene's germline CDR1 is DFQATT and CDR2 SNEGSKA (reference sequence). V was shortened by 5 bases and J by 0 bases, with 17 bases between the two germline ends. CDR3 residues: CSASLVGGVSYNSPLHF. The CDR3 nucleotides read TGCAGTGCTTCTTTGGTGGGGGGGGTCTCCTATAATTCACCCCTCCACTTT.

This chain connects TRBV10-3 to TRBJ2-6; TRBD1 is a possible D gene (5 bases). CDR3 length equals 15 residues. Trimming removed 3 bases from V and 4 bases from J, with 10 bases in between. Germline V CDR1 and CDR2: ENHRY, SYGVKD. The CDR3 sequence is CAISDRALGANVLTF. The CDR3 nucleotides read TGTGCCATCAGTGACAGGGCGTTAGGGGCCAACGTCCTGACTTTC.

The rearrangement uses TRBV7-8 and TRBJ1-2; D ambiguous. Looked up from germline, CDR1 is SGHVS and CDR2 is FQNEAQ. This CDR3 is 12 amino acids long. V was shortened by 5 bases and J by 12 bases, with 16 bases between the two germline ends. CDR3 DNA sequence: TGTGCCAGCAGCGTAGACCCCTCTGGAAACACCTTC. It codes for CASSVDPSGNTF. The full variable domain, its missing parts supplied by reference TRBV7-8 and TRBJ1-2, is GAGVSQSPRYKVAKRGQDVALRCDPISGHVSLFWYQQALGQGPEFLTYFQNEAQLDKSGLPSDRFFAERPEGSVSTLKIQRTQQEDSAVYLCASSVDPSGNTFGSGTRLTVV.

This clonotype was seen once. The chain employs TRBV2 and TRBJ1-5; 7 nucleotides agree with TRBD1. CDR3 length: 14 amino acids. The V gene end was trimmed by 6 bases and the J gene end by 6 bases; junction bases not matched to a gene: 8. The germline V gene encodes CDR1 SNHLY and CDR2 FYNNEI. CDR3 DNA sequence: TGTGCCAGCAGAGTGACACAGGGGACTCAGCCCCAGCATTTT. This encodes CASRVTQGTQPQHF. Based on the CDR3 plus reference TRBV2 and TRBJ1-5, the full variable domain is EPEVTQTPSHQVTQMGQEVILRCVPISNHLYFYWYRQILGQKVEFLVSFYNNEISEKSEIFDDQFSVERPDGSNFTLKIRSTKLEDSAMYFCASRVTQGTQPQHFGDGTRLSIL.

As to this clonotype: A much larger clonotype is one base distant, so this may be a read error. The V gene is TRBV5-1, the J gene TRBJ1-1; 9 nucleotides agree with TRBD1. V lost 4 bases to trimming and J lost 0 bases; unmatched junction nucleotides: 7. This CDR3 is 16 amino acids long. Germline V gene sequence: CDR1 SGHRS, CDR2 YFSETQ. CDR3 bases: TGCGCCAGCAGCCTCGGACAGGGGACGATGAACACTGAAGCTTTCTTT. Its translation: CASSLGQGTMNTEAFF.

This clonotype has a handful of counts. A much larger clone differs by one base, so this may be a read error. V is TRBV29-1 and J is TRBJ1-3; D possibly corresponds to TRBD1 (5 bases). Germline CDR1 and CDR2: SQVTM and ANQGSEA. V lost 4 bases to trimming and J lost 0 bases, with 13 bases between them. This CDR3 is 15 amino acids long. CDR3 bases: TGCAGCGTTGTGGGGCAGAAGAGCTCTGGAAACACCATATATTTT. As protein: CSVVGQKSSGNTIYF.

The CDR3 nucleotides read TGTGCCAGCAGCCGGGGCAGGGGGCTAAGAGGTCATAATTCACCCCTCCACTTT. Its protein product is CASSRGRGLRGHNSPLHF. The chain carries TRBV12-3 or TRBV12-4 and TRBJ1-6, with 8 nucleotides matching TRBD1. V lost 6 bases, J lost 5 bases, and 15 bases stayed unmatched. The CDR3 has 18 residues.

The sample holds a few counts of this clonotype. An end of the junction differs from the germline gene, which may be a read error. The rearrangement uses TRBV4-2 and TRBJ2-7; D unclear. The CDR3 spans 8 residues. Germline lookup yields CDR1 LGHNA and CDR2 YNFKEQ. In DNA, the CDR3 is TGTGCCAGCAGCCAAGATGTGTGG. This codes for CASSQDVW.

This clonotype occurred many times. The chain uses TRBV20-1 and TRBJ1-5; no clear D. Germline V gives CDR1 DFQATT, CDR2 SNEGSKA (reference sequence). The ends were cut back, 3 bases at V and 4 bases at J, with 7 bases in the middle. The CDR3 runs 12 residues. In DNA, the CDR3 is TGCAGTGCTAGCGAGGGTAATCAGCCCCAGCATTTT. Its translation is CSASEGNQPQHF.

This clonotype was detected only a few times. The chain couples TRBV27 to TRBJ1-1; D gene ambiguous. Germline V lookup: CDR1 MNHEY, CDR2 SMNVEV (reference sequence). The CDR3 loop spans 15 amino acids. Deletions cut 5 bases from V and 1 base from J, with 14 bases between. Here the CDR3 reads CASSASSGENTEAFF. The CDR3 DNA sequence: TGTGCCAGCAGTGCCTCGTCGGGAGAGAACACTGAAGCTTTCTTT.

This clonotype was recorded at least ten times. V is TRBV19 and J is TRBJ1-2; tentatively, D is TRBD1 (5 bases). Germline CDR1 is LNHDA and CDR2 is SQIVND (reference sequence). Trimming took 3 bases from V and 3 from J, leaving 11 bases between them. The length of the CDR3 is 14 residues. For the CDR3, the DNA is TGTGCCAGTAGTATTGACAGACCGTACTATGGCTACACCTTC. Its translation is CASSIDRPYYGYTF.

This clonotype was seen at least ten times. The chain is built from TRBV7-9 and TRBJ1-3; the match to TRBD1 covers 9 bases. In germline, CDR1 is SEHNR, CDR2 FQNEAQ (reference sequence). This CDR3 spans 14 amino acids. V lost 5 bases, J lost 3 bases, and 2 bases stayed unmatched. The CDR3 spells CASSRTGDGNTIYF. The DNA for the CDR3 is TGTGCCAGCAGCCGGACAGGGGATGGAAACACCATATATTTT.

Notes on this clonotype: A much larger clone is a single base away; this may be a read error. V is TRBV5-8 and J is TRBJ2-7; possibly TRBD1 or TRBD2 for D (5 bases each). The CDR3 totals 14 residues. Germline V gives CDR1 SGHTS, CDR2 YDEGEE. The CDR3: CASAPTQGAVEQYF. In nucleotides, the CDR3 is TGCGCCAGCGCACCTACTCAGGGAGCTGTCGAGCAGTACTTC.